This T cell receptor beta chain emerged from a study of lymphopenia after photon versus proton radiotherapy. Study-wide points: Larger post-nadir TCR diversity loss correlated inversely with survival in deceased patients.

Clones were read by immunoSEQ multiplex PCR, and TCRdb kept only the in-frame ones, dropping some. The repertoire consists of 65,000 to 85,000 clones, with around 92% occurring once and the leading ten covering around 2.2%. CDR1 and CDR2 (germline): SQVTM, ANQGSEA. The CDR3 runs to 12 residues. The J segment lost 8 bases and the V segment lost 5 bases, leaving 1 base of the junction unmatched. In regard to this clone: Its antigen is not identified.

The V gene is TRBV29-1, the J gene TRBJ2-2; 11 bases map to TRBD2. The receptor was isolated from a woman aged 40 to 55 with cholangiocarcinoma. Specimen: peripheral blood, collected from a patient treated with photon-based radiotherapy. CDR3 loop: CSVRTSGGELFF. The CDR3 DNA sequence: TGCAGCGTTCGGACTAGCGGGGGGGAGCTGTTTTTT.